This T cell receptor beta chain came from a study of T cell responses to AZD1222 COVID-19 vaccine. Study-wide results and caveats: Mostly white British, mostly female donors; authors suggested clonal diversity may be underestimated. Two AZD1222 doses significantly raised spike-specific TCR breadth and depth over controls.

Sequenced by immunoSEQ multiplex PCR; TCRdb stores in-frame clones only, minus some. The repertoire includes more than 140,000 clones, 88% of them detected once, and more than 2% sits in the top ten. Concerning this clone: No antigen is known for it.

The V gene's germline CDR1 is SGHDN and CDR2 FVKESK. V was cut by 2 bases and J by 6 bases, with 11 bases left in between. The length of the CDR3 is 14 residues. The sample was peripheral blood, taken on day 0 of AZD1222 vaccination. The genes are TRBV14 and TRBJ2-1; a weak D match, TRBD2 (5 bases). This receptor was identified in an adult in good health. In nucleotides, the CDR3 is TGTGCCAGCAGCCAACTGGGAGTCGGCAATGAGCAGTTCTTC. Its protein product is CASSQLGVGNEQFF.